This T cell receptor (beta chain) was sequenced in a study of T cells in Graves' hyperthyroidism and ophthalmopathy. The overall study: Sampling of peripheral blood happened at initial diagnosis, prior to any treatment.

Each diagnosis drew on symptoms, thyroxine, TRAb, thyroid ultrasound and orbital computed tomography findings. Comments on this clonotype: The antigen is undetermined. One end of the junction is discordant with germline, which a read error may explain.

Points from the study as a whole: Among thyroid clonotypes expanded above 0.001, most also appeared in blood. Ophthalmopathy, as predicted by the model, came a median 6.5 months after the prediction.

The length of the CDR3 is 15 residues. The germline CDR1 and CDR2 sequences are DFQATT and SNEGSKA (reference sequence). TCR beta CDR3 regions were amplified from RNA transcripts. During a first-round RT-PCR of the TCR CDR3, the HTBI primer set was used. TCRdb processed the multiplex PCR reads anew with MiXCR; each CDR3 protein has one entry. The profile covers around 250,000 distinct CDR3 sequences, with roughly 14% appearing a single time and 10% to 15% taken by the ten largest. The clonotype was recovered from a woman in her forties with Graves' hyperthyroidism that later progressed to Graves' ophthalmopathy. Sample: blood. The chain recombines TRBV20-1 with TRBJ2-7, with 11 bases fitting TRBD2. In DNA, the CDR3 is TGCAGTTCCGCGCTCTTAGCGGGAGGGCCCTACGAGCAGTGCTTC. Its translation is CSSALLAGGPYEQCF.